The 4 T cell receptor beta chains listed next were all sequenced from one sample in a study of beta chain features in type 1 diabetes (dated by TCRdb to 2016 to 2019). Beyond this particular receptor, the publication reports: In all four CD4+ subsets, TCRB CDR3 length was moderately but significantly shorter in type 1 diabetes patients.

Their antigens remain unidentified. The library came from the immunoSEQ multiplex PCR assay. The entire amount of isolated RNA was reverse transcribed using the High Capacity cDNA Reverse Transcription Kit, so the sequenced TCRB transcripts were expressed ones. Here the immuneACCESS table is served through TCRdb, limited to in-frame sequences with V and J called. Missing clones are a known gap in these copies; in checked studies unresolved V genes cover under half, and the rest lacks a known reason. The sample profile shows a few hundred thousand clones; around 13% of them were found once. The leading ten clones occupy around 0.0099% of the sample. The sequencing input was naive CD4+ T cells from blood. In the paper's terms, the cell subset or site label means: true naive CD4+ T cells. The source of these receptors is a young woman with type 1 diabetes.

This clone occurred a few times. This chain joins TRBV11-2 and TRBJ2-5; tentatively, D is TRBD1 (5 bases). CDR1 SGHAT and CDR2 FQNNGV come from the germline V gene. The CDR3 sequence is 15 residues long. The V and J ends lost 1 base and 4 bases respectively, with 13 bases between them. CDR3 nucleotide sequence: TGTGCCAGCAGCTTAGTCCGACAGCCCCCAGAGACCCAGTACTTC. Translating gives CASSLVRQPPETQYF.

The genes are TRBV28 and TRBJ2-7, with D unresolved. Trimming removed 3 bases from V and 4 bases from J, with 7 bases in between. The germline V gene has CDR1 MDHEN and CDR2 SYDVKM. This CDR3 spans 12 amino acids. CDR3 coding DNA: TGTGCCAGCAGTTTTCTTCGGTACGAGCAGTACTTC. Translation gives CASSFLRYEQYF.

The gene calls are TRBV28 and TRBJ1-1; D uncertain. The CDR3 loop spans 11 amino acids. Trimming pared 8 bases from V and 3 bases from J, leaving 7 bases between. Germline-derived CDR1 and CDR2 are MDHEN and SYDVKM. CDR3 amino acids: CASGADTEAFF. The CDR3 nucleotides read TGTGCCAGCGGAGCAGACACTGAAGCTTTCTTT.

This clone came up a few times. CDR3 DNA sequence: TGCGCCAGCAGCCCACTAGCGGGGCTCACAGATACGCAGTATTTT. The encoded protein is CASSPLAGLTDTQYF. This chain links TRBV4-1 with TRBJ2-3; the match to TRBD2 covers 10 bases. Germline CDR1 is MGHRA and CDR2 is YSYEKL. V dropped 4 bases and J dropped 2; count of bases not matched to a gene: 3. The CDR3 extends over 15 amino acids.